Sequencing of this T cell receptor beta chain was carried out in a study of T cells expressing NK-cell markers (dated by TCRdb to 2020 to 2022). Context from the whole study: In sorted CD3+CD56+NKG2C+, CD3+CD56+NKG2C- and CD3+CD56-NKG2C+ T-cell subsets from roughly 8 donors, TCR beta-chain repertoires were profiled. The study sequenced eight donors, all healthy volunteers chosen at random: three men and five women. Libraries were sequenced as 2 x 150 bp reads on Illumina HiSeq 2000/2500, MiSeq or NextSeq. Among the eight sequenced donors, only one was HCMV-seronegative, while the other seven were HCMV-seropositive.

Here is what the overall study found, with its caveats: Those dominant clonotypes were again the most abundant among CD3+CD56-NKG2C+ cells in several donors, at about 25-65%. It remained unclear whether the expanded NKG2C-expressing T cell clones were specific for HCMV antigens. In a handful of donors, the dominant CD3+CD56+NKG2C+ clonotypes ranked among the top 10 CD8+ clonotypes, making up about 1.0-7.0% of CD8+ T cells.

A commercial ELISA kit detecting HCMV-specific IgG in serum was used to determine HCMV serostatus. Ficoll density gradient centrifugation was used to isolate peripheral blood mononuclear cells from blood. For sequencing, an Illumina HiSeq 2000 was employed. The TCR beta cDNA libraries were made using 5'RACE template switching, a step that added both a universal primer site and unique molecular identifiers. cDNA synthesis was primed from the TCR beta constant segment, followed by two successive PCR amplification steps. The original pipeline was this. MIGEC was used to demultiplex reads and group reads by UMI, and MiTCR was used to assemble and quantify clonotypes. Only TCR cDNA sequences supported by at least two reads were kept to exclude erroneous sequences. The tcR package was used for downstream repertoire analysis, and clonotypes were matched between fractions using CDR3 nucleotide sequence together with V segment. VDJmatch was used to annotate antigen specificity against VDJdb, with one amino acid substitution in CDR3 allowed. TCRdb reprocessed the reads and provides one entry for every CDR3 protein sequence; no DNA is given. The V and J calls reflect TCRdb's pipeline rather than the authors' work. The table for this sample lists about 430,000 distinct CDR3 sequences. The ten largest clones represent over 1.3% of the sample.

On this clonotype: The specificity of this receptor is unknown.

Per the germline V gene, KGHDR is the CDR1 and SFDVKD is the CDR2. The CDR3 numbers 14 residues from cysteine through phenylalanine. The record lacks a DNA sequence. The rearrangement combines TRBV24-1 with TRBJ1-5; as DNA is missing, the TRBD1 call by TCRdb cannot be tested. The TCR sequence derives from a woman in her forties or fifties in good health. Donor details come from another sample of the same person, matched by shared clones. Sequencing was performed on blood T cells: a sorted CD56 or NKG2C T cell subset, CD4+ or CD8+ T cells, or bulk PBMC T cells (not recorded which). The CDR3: CATSGQPGNQPQHF.